Each of the 3 T cell receptor beta chains below was sequenced from the same sample in a study of Ad26.COV2.S vaccination and SARS-CoV-2 variants. TCRdb's table, derived via immunoSEQ multiplex PCR, lists solely in-frame clones and lacks some. The table shows 440,000 or so clones, with about 90% occurring only once. Documented treatment: around 19 received Ad26.COV2.S at low or high dose, single or two shots; several received placebo; per-sample allocation not given. It was on day 63 after the first vaccine or placebo injection that samples were taken. The starting material was peripheral blood, obtained in a trial of Ad26.COV2.S vaccine versus placebo. Receptors originate from a person between 18 and 65 years old who received the Ad26.COV2.S COVID-19 vaccine or a placebo.

V is TRBV6-5 and J is TRBJ2-7; tentative D call: TRBD1 (5 bases). CDR3 length: 14 amino acids. V was shortened by 3 bases and J by 0 bases, with 9 bases between the two germline ends. Germline loops: CDR1 MNHEY, CDR2 SVGAGI. CDR3 in amino acids: CASSYQGTSYEQYF. The CDR3 DNA reads as TGTGCCAGCAGTTATCAGGGCACCTCCTACGAGCAGTACTTC.

The chain links TRBV5-1 to TRBJ1-2, with 12 bases lining up with TRBD1. Unmatched junction bases numbered 7, after V lost 4 bases and J lost 6 bases. This CDR3 contains 15 residues. Germline V gives CDR1 SGHRS, CDR2 YFSETQ. The CDR3 protein is CASSPEGQGAHGYTF. CDR3 DNA: TGCGCCAGCAGCCCGGAGGGACAGGGGGCTCATGGCTACACCTTC. Variable domain in full (rest from reference TRBV5-1 and TRBJ1-2): KAGVTQTPRYLIKTRGQQVTLSCSPISGHRSVSWYQQTPGQGLQFLFEYFSETQRNKGNFPGRFSGRQFSNSRSEMNVSTLELGDSALYLCASSPEGQGAHGYTFGSGTRLTVV.

The J gene is TRBJ1-3, the V gene TRBV10-3, with D hard to call. The CDR3 has 15 residues. The V and J ends lost 6 bases and 0 bases respectively, with 12 bases between them. The germline gives CDR1 ENHRY, CDR2 SYGVKD. CDR3 protein: CAISPDPSSGNTIYF. DNA of the CDR3: TGTGCCATCAGCCCGGACCCTAGCTCTGGAAACACCATATATTTT.